This TCR beta chain was recorded in a study of cytomegalovirus exposure and HLA in healthy donors. Study results and limitations: As confirmed in vitro, a few CMV-associated chains were specific for CMV antigens. Within the roughly 120 validation repertoires, first-cohort TCR clusters tended to co-occur, according to a later analysis. Altogether, 150 to 200 TCR beta chains were recorded as cytomegalovirus-associated.

Trimming removed 5 bases at V and 5 bases at J, with 9 bases between. This CDR3 contains 13 residues. Germline CDR1 is SGHTA and CDR2 is FQGNSA. TCRdb's table, derived via immunoSEQ multiplex PCR, lists solely in-frame clones and lacks some. Of 200,000 or so clones listed, about nine tenths are singletons. A single count supports this clone. The antigen remains undetermined. The clonotype originates from a woman between 18 and 29 years old in good health and CMV-seropositive. Material for sequencing was PBMCs. The chain employs TRBV7-2 and TRBJ2-2; TRBD2 might be the D (5 bases). The CDR3: CASSAGVTGELFF. In DNA form, the CDR3 reads TGTGCCAGCAGCGCCGGGGTAACCGGGGAGCTGTTTTTT.